This TCR beta chain comes out of a study of T cell responses to AZD1222 COVID-19 vaccine. Details on this clone: No antigen is known for it.

General study findings and limits: Regions 160-218 and 743-854 held dominance among vaccine-associated CD4 TCRs, which spanned spike.

Some clones are missing from TCRdb's copy, which holds only in-frame ones; the method was immunoSEQ multiplex PCR. The sample has 90,000 to 150,000 clones, roughly 90% seen once. V was shortened by 2 bases and J by 6 bases, with 8 bases between the two germline ends. CDR3 length: 14 amino acids. Germline CDR1 reads SGHTA; CDR2 reads FQGTGA. The sequencing used peripheral blood, collected on day 0 of AZD1222 vaccination. V and J are TRBV7-3 and TRBJ1-6; no definite D call. The receptor was derived from an adult in good health. The CDR3 DNA reads as TGTGCCAGCAGCTTAGGAGTGTCTAATTCACCCCTCCACTTT. Its translation is CASSLGVSNSPLHF. The full variable domain, in which reference TRBV7-3 and TRBJ1-6 provide the parts outside the CDR3, is GAGVSQTPSNKVTEKGKYVELRCDPISGHTALYWYRQSLGQGPEFLIYFQGTGAADDSGLPNDRFFAVRPEGSVSTLKIQRTERGDSAVYLCASSLGVSNSPLHFGNGTRLTVT.